The 19 T cell receptor beta chains listed next were all sequenced from one sample in a study of cytomegalovirus exposure and HLA in healthy donors. Primers for the PCR totalled 60 Vbeta and 13 Jbeta. TCRdb's copy holds only in-frame clones and misses some; the assay was immunoSEQ multiplex PCR. The record lists roughly 100,000 clones, of which the ten most abundant hold about 0.59%. The sample consisted of PBMCs. These receptor sequences come from a man aged 50 or older in good health and CMV-seronegative.

The chain employs TRBV5-4 and TRBJ1-6; D call uncertain. This CDR3 spans 14 amino acids. Trimming removed 4 bases at V and 6 bases at J, with 11 bases between. The germline V gene has CDR1 SGHNT and CDR2 YYREEE (reference sequence). CDR3 nucleotides: TGTGCCAGCAGCCCAGAGCGGGGTAATTCACCCCTCCACTTT. This translates into CASSPERGNSPLHF.

This chain uses TRBV4-3 with TRBJ1-2; D is perhaps TRBD1 (6 bases). V lost 3 bases, J lost 4 bases, and 18 bases lay in between. The CDR3 has 16 amino acids. Germline V lookup: CDR1 LGHNA, CDR2 YSLEER. For the CDR3, the DNA is TGCGCCAGCAGCCAGGCGTGGGGGGGCAATGTCTATGGCTACACCTTC. Its protein product is CASSQAWGGNVYGYTF.

V usage is TRBV6-5 and J usage is TRBJ1-2, with unresolved D. V was clipped by 0 bases and J by 0 bases, with 8 bases between them. CDR1 is MNHEY and CDR2 is SVGAGI in the germline V gene. This CDR3 contains 15 residues. In DNA form, the CDR3 reads TGTGCCAGCAGTTACTCTCTGGCTGCTAACTATGGCTACACCTTC. This gives the protein CASSYSLAANYGYTF.

This sequence joins TRBV5-4 and TRBJ2-7; 12 positions match TRBD2. Germline values: CDR1 SGHNT, CDR2 YYREEE (reference sequence). V lost 5 bases, J lost 5 bases, and 17 bases stayed unmatched. The CDR3 has 18 amino acids. This CDR3 reads CASRSEGLAGGPRNEQYF. In DNA form, the CDR3 reads TGTGCCAGCAGGTCCGAAGGGCTAGCGGGAGGGCCGAGGAACGAGCAGTACTTC. The variable domain in full, completed from reference TRBV5-4 and TRBJ2-7, reads ETGVTQSPTHLIKTRGQQVTLRCSSQSGHNTVSWYQQALGQGPQFIFQYYREEENGRGNFPPRFSGLQFPNYSSELNVNALELDDSALYLCASRSEGLAGGPRNEQYFGPGTRLTVT.

The chain combines TRBV7-9 with TRBJ2-1, with 9 nucleotides matching TRBD1. CDR1 is SEHNR, CDR2 FQNEAQ, per germline (reference sequence). CDR3 length: 15 amino acids. The junction had 5 bases not matched to a gene; V was cut back by 3 bases and J by 5 bases. The CDR3 nucleotides read TGTGCCAGCAGCTTCACAGGGGGCGAGAACAATGAGCAGTTCTTC. This encodes CASSFTGGENNEQFF.

J is TRBJ2-1 and V is TRBV10-3; 15 bases match TRBD2. This CDR3 is built from 19 residues. The J segment lost 0 bases and the V segment lost 3 bases, leaving 6 bases of the junction unmatched. Looked up from germline, CDR1 is ENHRY and CDR2 is SYGVKD. The chain's CDR3 is CAISDSGLAGGSSYNEQFF. The CDR3 DNA reads TGTGCCATCAGTGACTCGGGACTAGCGGGGGGCAGCTCCTACAATGAGCAGTTCTTC.

The chain couples TRBV19 to TRBJ1-2; no clear D. The CDR3 extends over 14 amino acids. Germline CDR1 LNHDA, CDR2 SQIVND (reference sequence). V lost 7 bases and J lost 5, with 17 bases in between. The CDR3 reads CASNDPGRNYGYTF. The CDR3 nucleotides are TGTGCCAGTAACGACCCCGGGAGAAATTATGGCTACACCTTC.

The rearrangement links TRBV5-1 to TRBJ2-3, with 9 positions matching TRBD1. CDR1 and CDR2 from the germline V gene are SGHRS and YFSETQ. There are 15 residues in the CDR3. Germline trimming cut 3 bases from V and 1 base from J; bases unmatched to any gene: 3. DNA for the CDR3: TGCGCCAGCAGCTCACAGGGGGCCGGCACAGATACGCAGTATTTT. It codes for CASSSQGAGTDTQYF.

This rearrangement joins TRBV6-6 to TRBJ2-5; the match to TRBD2 covers 10 bases. Unmatched junction bases numbered 2, after V lost 5 bases and J lost 2 bases. Germline assignment: CDR1 MNHNY and CDR2 SVGAGI (reference sequence). This CDR3 contains 14 residues. CDR3 region: CASSRTSGQETQYF. CDR3 nucleotide sequence: TGTGCCAGCAGTCGGACTAGCGGACAAGAGACCCAGTACTTC.

V is TRBV4-3 and J is TRBJ1-2; D is perhaps TRBD1 (6 bases). Germline V gene lookup returns CDR1 LGHNA and CDR2 YSLEER. Trimming removed 0 bases at V and 3 bases at J, with 11 bases between. The CDR3 covers 15 residues. CDR3 region: CASSQEQGTDYGYTF. The CDR3 DNA reads TGCGCCAGCAGCCAAGAACAGGGCACGGACTATGGCTACACCTTC.

As for this clone: Germline is not matched at one junction end, which may reflect a read error. The V and J genes are TRBV5-6 and TRBJ2-1; 9 nucleotides match TRBD1. Germline CDR1 and CDR2: SGHDT and YYEEEE. The CDR3 length is 15 residues. In DNA form, the CDR3 reads TGTGCCAGCACCGATACAGGGGGCTCCCACAATGAGCAGTTCTTC. Translated, it gives CASTDTGGSHNEQFF.

This rearrangement joins TRBV7-2 to TRBJ1-5; D remains unclear. Germline lookup yields CDR1 SGHTA and CDR2 FQGNSA. This CDR3 comprises 15 residues. V lost 1 base and J lost 4, with 11 bases in between. In DNA, the CDR3 is TGTGCCAGCAGCTTAGATGCGGGAAGAAATCAGCCCCAGCATTTT. This codes for CASSLDAGRNQPQHF. The full variable domain, with the rest looked up from reference TRBV7-2 and TRBJ1-5, is GAGVSQSPSNKVTEKGKDVELRCDPISGHTALYWYRQSLGQGLEFLIYFQGNSAPDKSGLPSDRFSAERTGGSVSTLTIQRTQQEDSAVYLCASSLDAGRNQPQHFGDGTRLSIL.

This chain links TRBV11-2 with TRBJ1-5; D is perhaps TRBD1 (5 bases). Germline CDR1 is SGHAT and CDR2 is FQNNGV. The CDR3 runs to 13 residues. Trimming cost V 3 bases and J 6 bases, with 9 bases left between them. CDR3 loop: CASSLGQSQPQHF. The CDR3 nucleotides are TGTGCCAGCAGCTTGGGGCAGAGTCAGCCCCAGCATTTT.

The chain uses TRBV4-3 and TRBJ1-2, with 7 bases matching TRBD1. Trimming cost V 0 bases and J 4 bases; bases outside gene matches: 5. Germline-derived CDR1 and CDR2 are LGHNA and YSLEER. The CDR3 consists of 15 residues. CDR3 nucleotides: TGCGCCAGCAGCCAAGATCAAGGGGGCGGCTATGGCTACACCTTC. This sequence encodes CASSQDQGGGYGYTF.

The chain carries TRBV10-3 and TRBJ2-7; 11 bases agree with TRBD1. Germline lookup yields CDR1 ENHRY and CDR2 SYGVKD. This CDR3 contains 14 residues. Unmatched junction bases numbered 2, after V lost 3 bases and J lost 4 bases. As DNA, the CDR3 is TGTGCCATCAGTGACCGGGACAGGGGGTACGAGCAGTACTTC. Amino acid sequence: CAISDRDRGYEQYF.

The J gene is TRBJ2-2, the V gene TRBV18, with D unresolved. V was clipped by 2 bases and J by 6 bases, with 7 bases between them. From germline, CDR1 is KGHSH and CDR2 LQKENI. CDR3 length: 13 residues. The CDR3 nucleotides are TGTGCCAGCTCACCAGTACAGTCCGGGGAGCTGTTTTTT. It codes for CASSPVQSGELFF. The whole variable domain, filled in from reference TRBV18 and TRBJ2-2, reads NAGVMQNPRHLVRRRGQEARLRCSPMKGHSHVYWYRQLPEEGLKFMVYLQKENIIDESGMPKERFSAEFPKEGPSILRIQQVVRGDSAAYFCASSPVQSGELFFGEGSRLTVL.

The genes are TRBV30 and TRBJ2-2; D not certain. Looked up from germline, CDR1 is GTSNPN and CDR2 is SVGIG (reference sequence). V dropped 1 base and J dropped 4 bases, with 7 bases sitting between them. The length of the CDR3 is 13 residues. The chain's CDR3 is CAWSGFLTGELFF. For the CDR3, the DNA is TGTGCCTGGAGTGGTTTCCTCACCGGGGAGCTGTTTTTT.

The rearrangement uses TRBV6-1 and TRBJ2-5; D remains ambiguous. With the DNA end fitting TRBJ2-7 better, the J assignment may be wrong. CDR3 size: 12 residues. Germline values: CDR1 MNHNS, CDR2 SASEGT. CDR3 in amino acids: CASMAAVHEQYF. As DNA, the CDR3 is TGTGCCAGCATGGCGGCGGTCCACGAGCAGTACTTC.

This chain connects TRBV9 to TRBJ2-1; 9 bases match TRBD2. The J segment lost 0 bases and the V segment lost 1 base, leaving 8 bases of the junction unmatched. The CDR3 spans 18 residues. Per the germline V gene, CDR1 is SGDLS and CDR2 is YYNGEE. The CDR3 nucleotides are TGTGCCAGCAGCGTATGGGATCCTAGCGGGGCCTCCTACAATGAGCAGTTCTTC. Protein product: CASSVWDPSGASYNEQFF.